This passage covers 18 T cell receptor beta chains from one sample sequenced in a study of blood T cell repertoires in COVID-19. This table comes from immunoSEQ multiplex PCR, and its TCRdb copy is limited to in-frame clones, with some not included. Seen here are around 250,000 clones, 82% observed once, and the top ten hold roughly 5.3%. Source material: PBMCs or T cells enriched from blood (not recorded which). Receptors originate from a man between 35 and 55 years old who had been exposed to COVID-19.

A few counts support this clone. The chain combines TRBV11-3 with TRBJ2-1; TRBD2 is a possible D gene (6 bases). CDR1 and CDR2 (germline): SGHNT, YENEEA. The ends were cut back, 5 bases at V and 8 bases at J, with 19 bases in the middle. This CDR3 comprises 15 residues. Here the CDR3 DNA reads TGTGCCAGCAGCCCCCTGTCGCTAGCGTCCCATGAGCAGTTCTTC. Amino acid sequence: CASSPLSLASHEQFF. The variable domain in full, completed from reference TRBV11-3 and TRBJ2-1, reads EAGVVQSPRYKIIEKKQPVAFWCNPISGHNTLYWYLQNLGQGPELLIRYENEEAVDDSQLPKDRFSAERLKGVDSTLKIQPAELGDSAVYLCASSPLSLASHEQFFGPGTRLTVL.

This clone was seen a handful of times. The rearrangement uses TRBV25-1 and TRBJ2-3; unclear D gene. The CDR3 runs to 14 residues. V lost 7 bases and J lost 2, with 13 bases in between. Germline-derived CDR1 and CDR2 are MGHDK and SYGVNS. The CDR3 DNA is TGTGCCAGCAATACGGAACTATCCACAGATACGCAGTATTTT. Encoded protein: CASNTELSTDTQYF.

This chain connects TRBV6-4 to TRBJ2-3; 11 bases agree with TRBD2. There are 16 residues in the CDR3. Trimming at V came to 2 bases and at J to 2 bases, leaving 3 bases not matched to a gene. CDR1 and CDR2 (germline): MRHNA, SNTAGT. CDR3 nucleotide sequence: TGTGCCAGCAGTGACGGTAGCGGGAGGGCCACAGATACGCAGTATTTT. Translating it yields CASSDGSGRATDTQYF.

This sequence joins TRBV28 and TRBJ1-1; tentative D call: TRBD1 (5 bases). Trimming stripped 8 bases from V and 6 bases from J, with 16 bases between. Per germline, CDR1 MDHEN and CDR2 SYDVKM. This CDR3 has 13 amino acids. CDR3 nucleotides: TGTGCCAGCGGCCTTATACAGGTCCCTGAAGCTTTCTTT. It codes for CASGLIQVPEAFF.

This chain uses TRBV7-9 with TRBJ2-7; TRBD2 is a possible D gene (6 bases). The ends were cut back, 5 bases at V and 3 bases at J, with 14 bases in the middle. Germline V CDR1 and CDR2: SEHNR, FQNEAQ (reference sequence). The CDR3 has 14 amino acids. DNA for the CDR3: TGTGCCAGCAGCCATCCTGGGCGGGGCTACGAGCAGTACTTC. Translation gives CASSHPGRGYEQYF.

The rearrangement joins TRBV6-1 to TRBJ2-7; D unclear. Germline CDR1 and CDR2: MNHNS and SASEGT. The CDR3 has 12 amino acids. V shed 1 base and J shed 9 bases, with 10 bases lying between them. CDR3 amino acids: CASSEGLRGQYF. The CDR3 DNA follows: TGTGCCAGCAGTGAAGGGTTGAGAGGGCAGTACTTC.

The rearrangement links TRBV24-1 to TRBJ1-2; 9 bases agree with TRBD1. Trimming took 5 bases from V and 5 from J; bases not matched to a gene: 8. CDR3 length: 15 amino acids. Germline loops: CDR1 KGHDR, CDR2 SFDVKD. The CDR3 DNA is TGTGCCACCAGTGGGACAGGGGAGACTTTATATGGCTACACCTTC. This sequence encodes CATSGTGETLYGYTF.

V usage is TRBV6-5 and J usage is TRBJ2-1, with D possibly matching TRBD2 (6 bases). Germline lookup yields CDR1 MNHEY and CDR2 SVGAGI. V was shortened by 7 bases and J by 1 base, with 14 bases between the two germline ends. CDR3 length: 15 amino acids. CDR3: CASTLVGGSYNEQFF. In DNA, the CDR3 is TGTGCCAGCACCCTGGTGGGAGGATCCTACAATGAGCAGTTCTTC.

V is TRBV6-1 and J is TRBJ2-5; TRBD2 agrees at 7 bases. Losses at the gene ends were 3 bases for V and 2 bases for J; bases not matched to a gene: 0. The length of the CDR3 is 13 residues. Germline CDR1 reads MNHNS; CDR2 reads SASEGT. The chain's CDR3 is CASSEREQETQYF. The CDR3 DNA sequence: TGTGCCAGCAGTGAGCGGGAGCAAGAGACCCAGTACTTC.

The chain combines TRBV6-5 with TRBJ1-1; D is uncertain. Germline-derived CDR1 and CDR2 are MNHEY and SVGAGI. This CDR3 region has 14 residues. V was clipped by 4 bases and J by 1 base, with 10 bases between them. CDR3 in amino acids: CASSFRVSNTEAFF. CDR3 bases: TGTGCCAGCAGTTTTCGGGTTTCGAACACTGAAGCTTTCTTT.

V gene TRBV6-5 combines with J gene TRBJ1-1; 8 bases are a match to TRBD1. Trimming removed 2 bases from V and 5 bases from J; junction bases left unmatched: 7. The germline V gene encodes CDR1 MNHEY and CDR2 SVGAGI. The CDR3 loop spans 15 amino acids. CDR3 DNA: TGTGCCAGCAGTTACACAACAGGGGGAGGAACTGAAGCTTTCTTT. As protein: CASSYTTGGGTEAFF.

CDR3 nucleotides: TGTGCCAGTGGGGTTTTGGACAACTCCTACGAGCAGTACTTC. This sequence encodes CASGVLDNSYEQYF. The V and J genes are TRBV19 and TRBJ2-7, with D possibly being TRBD1 (5 bases). This CDR3 contains 14 residues. V lost 8 bases, J lost 0 bases, and 14 bases lay in between. Germline lookup yields CDR1 LNHDA and CDR2 SQIVND (reference sequence).

This CDR3 is CASSSRDKYTF. In nucleotides, the CDR3 is TGTGCCAGCAGTTCCCGGGACAAGTACACCTTC. V is TRBV12-3 or TRBV12-4 and J is TRBJ1-2, with D possibly TRBD1 on 6 matching bases. Between the trimmed V and J ends, which lost 4 bases and 11 bases, there was a span of 11 bases. CDR3 size: 11 residues.

V gene TRBV15 combines with J gene TRBJ1-5; D gene ambiguous. Germline lookup yields CDR1 LNHNV and CDR2 YYDKDF (reference sequence). Deletions cut 0 bases from V and 7 bases from J, with 4 bases between. The CDR3 has 12 residues. DNA of the CDR3: TGTGCCACCAGCAGAGATCTACAGCCCCAGCATTTT. As protein: CATSRDLQPQHF. Supplemented by reference TRBV15 and TRBJ1-5, the full variable domain reads DAMVIQNPRYQVTQFGKPVTLSCSQTLNHNVMYWYQQKSSQAPKLLFHYYDKDFNNEADTPDNFQSRRPNTSFCFLDIRSPGLGDTAMYLCATSRDLQPQHFGDGTRLSIL.

The V and J genes are TRBV29-1 and TRBJ1-5; no reliable D call. The CDR3 has 13 amino acids. V lost 5 bases to trimming and J lost 4 bases, with 12 bases between them. The germline gives CDR1 SQVTM, CDR2 ANQGSEA. The CDR3 protein is CSVCTEINQPQHF. DNA of the CDR3: TGCAGCGTTTGTACAGAGATTAATCAGCCCCAGCATTTT.

V usage is TRBV27 and J usage is TRBJ2-7, with D possibly being TRBD2 (6 bases). Trimming removed 4 bases from V and 2 bases from J, with 18 bases in between. The CDR3 sequence is 16 residues long. Germline loops: CDR1 MNHEY, CDR2 SMNVEV (reference sequence). The CDR3 DNA reads TGTGCCAGCAGTTGGGCCGGCGGGGTGGCCCCCTACGAGCAGTACTTC. It translates to CASSWAGGVAPYEQYF.

The V call is TRBV29-1, the J call TRBJ2-3, with a possible D match to TRBD1 (5 bases). The germline V and J ends were trimmed by 6 bases and 0 bases, with 16 bases remaining between them. The CDR3 is 15 amino acids. From germline, CDR1 is SQVTM and CDR2 ANQGSEA. The CDR3 region is CSVGELGRSTDTQYF. CDR3 coding DNA: TGCAGCGTGGGCGAGCTGGGGCGCAGCACAGATACGCAGTATTTT.

The rearrangement uses TRBV12-3 or TRBV12-4 and TRBJ1-2, with D unresolved. The CDR3 contains 12 residues. The V end was cut by 5 bases, the J end by 8 bases, with 12 bases between. This CDR3 is CASSPGVVGYTF. CDR3 in DNA: TGTGCCAGCAGTCCCGGGGTGGTGGGCTACACCTTC.